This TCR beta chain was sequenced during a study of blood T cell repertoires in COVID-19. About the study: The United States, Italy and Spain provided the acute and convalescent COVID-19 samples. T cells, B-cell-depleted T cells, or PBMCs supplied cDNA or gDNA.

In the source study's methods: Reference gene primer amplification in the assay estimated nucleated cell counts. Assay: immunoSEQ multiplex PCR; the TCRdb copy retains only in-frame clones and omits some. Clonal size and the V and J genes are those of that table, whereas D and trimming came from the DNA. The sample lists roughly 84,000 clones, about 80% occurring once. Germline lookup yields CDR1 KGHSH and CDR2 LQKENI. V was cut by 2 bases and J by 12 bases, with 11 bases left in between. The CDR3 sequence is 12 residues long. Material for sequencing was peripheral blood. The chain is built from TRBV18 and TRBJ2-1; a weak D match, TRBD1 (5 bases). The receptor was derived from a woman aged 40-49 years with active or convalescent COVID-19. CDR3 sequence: CASSPEQVGQFF. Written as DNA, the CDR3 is TGTGCCAGCTCACCAGAACAGGTCGGGCAGTTCTTC.